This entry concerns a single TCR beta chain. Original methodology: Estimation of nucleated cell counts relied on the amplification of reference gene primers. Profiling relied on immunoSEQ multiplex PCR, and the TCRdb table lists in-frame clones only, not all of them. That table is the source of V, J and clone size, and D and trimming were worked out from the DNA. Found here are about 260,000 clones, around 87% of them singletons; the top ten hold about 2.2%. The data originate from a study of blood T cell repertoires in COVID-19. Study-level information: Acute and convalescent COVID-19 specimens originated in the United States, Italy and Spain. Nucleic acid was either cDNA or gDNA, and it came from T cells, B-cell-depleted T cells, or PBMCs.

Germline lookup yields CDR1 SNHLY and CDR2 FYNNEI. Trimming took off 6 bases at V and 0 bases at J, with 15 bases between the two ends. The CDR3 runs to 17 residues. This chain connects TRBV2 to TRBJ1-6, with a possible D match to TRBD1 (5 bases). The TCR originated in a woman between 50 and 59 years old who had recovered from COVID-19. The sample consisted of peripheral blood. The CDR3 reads CASSETETGSYNSPLHF. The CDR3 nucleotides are TGTGCCAGCAGCGAAACGGAAACAGGCTCCTATAATTCACCCCTCCACTTT.